The 5 T cell receptor beta chains presented below share a single source sample, sequenced in a study of T cells in tuberculosis. The repertoire was sequenced with immunoSEQ multiplex PCR; TCRdb's copy has only in-frame clones and lacks some. The repertoire includes tens of thousands of clones, 70% to 90% of them detected once, and about 16% sits in the top ten. Noted time point: new active TB diagnosis, blood taken before or within 7 days of starting treatment. Material: PBMCs, obtained at tuberculosis diagnosis. The receptors come from an adult with tuberculosis.

The CDR3 DNA is TGTGCCATCAAGACAGGGGGTTTGTACGAGCAGTACTTC. Its translation: CAIKTGGLYEQYF. This chain connects TRBV6-1 to TRBJ2-7, with 9 bases identical to TRBD1. V shed 10 bases, J shed 4 bases, and the junction held 8 bases outside the gene matches. Germline V CDR1 and CDR2: MNHNS, SASEGT. The CDR3 is 13 amino acids.

The chain joins TRBV19 to TRBJ1-1; D uncertain. The CDR3 runs 14 residues. V shed 1 base and J shed 5 bases, with 11 bases lying between them. Germline V gene sequence: CDR1 LNHDA, CDR2 SQIVND (reference sequence). CDR3 sequence: CASSIGSTRTEAFF. As DNA, the CDR3 is TGTGCCAGTAGTATAGGGTCGACACGAACTGAAGCTTTCTTT.

The rearrangement links TRBV7-9 to TRBJ2-7, with a possible D match to TRBD2 (5 bases). This CDR3 has 13 amino acids. Trimming stripped 1 base from V and 7 bases from J, with 11 bases between. The germline CDR1 and CDR2 sequences are SEHNR and FQNEAQ (reference sequence). The CDR3, as DNA: TGTGCCAGCAGCTTAGATCTAGCCGGGGAGCAGTACTTC. Encoded protein: CASSLDLAGEQYF.

The sample holds a few counts of this clone. V and J are TRBV9 and TRBJ1-5, with D possibly being TRBD1 (5 bases). V dropped 4 bases and J dropped 6 bases, with 17 bases sitting between them. The CDR3 consists of 15 residues. Germline V CDR1 and CDR2: SGDLS, YYNGEE. CDR3 DNA sequence: TGTGCCAGCAGCCCCGGGACTAACAACGGTCAGCCCCAGCATTTT. Amino acid sequence: CASSPGTNNGQPQHF.

This clone was detected a few times. This sequence joins TRBV15 and TRBJ2-3; D is possibly TRBD2 (5 bases). CDR1 LNHNV and CDR2 YYDKDF come from the germline V gene (reference sequence). V lost 0 bases and J lost 6, with 7 bases in between. The CDR3 loop spans 13 amino acids. The CDR3 loop reads CATSRDRGDTQYF. The CDR3 DNA is TGTGCCACCAGCAGAGATAGAGGGGATACGCAGTATTTT.